The present entry profiles one TCR beta chain with its context. The antigen remains undetermined. The sample originates from a study of response to subunit inactivated influenza vaccine. TCRdb re-called the RT-PCR reads through MiXCR, storing one row per CDR3 protein. Of fewer than 600,000 distinct CDR3 sequences listed, approximately 7.2% are singletons. Study-wide findings and caveats: With each seasonal influenza vaccination, the authors suggested, few new T cells are recruited.

The CDR3 is made up of 14 amino acids. Trimming took off 4 bases at V and 2 bases at J, with 12 bases between the two ends. CDR1 is SGHRS and CDR2 is YFSETQ in the germline V gene. The sequence came from a man aged 45-69 years who received an inactivated influenza vaccine. Material: PBMCs from blood, obtained about 24 months after vaccination. The J gene is TRBJ2-5, the V gene TRBV5-1; TRBD1 might be the D (6 bases). CDR3 sequence reads: CASSPGQRQETQYF. The CDR3 bases are TGCGCCAGCAGCCCCGGACAGAGACAAGAGACCCAGTACTTC.